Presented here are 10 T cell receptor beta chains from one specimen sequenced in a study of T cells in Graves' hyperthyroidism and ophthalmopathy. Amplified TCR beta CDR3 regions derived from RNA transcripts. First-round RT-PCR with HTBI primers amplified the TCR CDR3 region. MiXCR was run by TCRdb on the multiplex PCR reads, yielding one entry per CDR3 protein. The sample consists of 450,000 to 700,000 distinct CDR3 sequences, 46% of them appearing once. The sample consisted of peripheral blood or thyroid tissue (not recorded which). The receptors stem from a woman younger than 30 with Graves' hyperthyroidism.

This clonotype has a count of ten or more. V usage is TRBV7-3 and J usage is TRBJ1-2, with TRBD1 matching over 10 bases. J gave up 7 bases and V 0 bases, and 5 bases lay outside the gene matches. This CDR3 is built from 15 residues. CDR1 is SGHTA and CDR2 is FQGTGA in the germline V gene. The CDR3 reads CASSLTGTGVSGYTF. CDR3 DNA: TGTGCCAGCAGCTTAACCGGGACAGGGGTCTCTGGCTACACCTTC.

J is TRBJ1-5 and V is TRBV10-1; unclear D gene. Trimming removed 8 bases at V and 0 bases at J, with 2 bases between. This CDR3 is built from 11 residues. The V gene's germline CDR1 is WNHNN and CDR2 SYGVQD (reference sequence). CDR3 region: CASHSNQPQHF. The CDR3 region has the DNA TGCGCCAGCCATAGCAATCAGCCCCAGCATTTT.

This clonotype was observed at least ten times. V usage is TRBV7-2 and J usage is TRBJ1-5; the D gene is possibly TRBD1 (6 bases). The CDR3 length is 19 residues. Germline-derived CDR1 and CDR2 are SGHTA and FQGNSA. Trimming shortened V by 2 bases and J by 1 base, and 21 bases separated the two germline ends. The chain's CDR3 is CASSLSSGTGPYSNQPQHF. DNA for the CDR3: TGTGCCAGCAGCTTATCCTCCGGCACAGGGCCTTACAGCAATCAGCCCCAGCATTTT.

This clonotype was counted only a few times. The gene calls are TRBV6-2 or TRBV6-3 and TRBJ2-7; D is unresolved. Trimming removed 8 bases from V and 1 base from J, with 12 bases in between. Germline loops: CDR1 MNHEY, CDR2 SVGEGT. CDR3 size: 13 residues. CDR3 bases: TGTGCCAGCCAAGCAGGCAATTCCTACGAGCAGTACTTC. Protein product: CASQAGNSYEQYF.

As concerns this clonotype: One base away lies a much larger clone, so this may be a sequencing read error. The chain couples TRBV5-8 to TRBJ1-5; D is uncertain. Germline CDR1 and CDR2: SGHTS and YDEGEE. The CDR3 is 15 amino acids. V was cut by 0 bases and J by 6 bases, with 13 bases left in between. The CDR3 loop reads CASSLEQAVSQPQHF. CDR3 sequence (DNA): TGTGCCAGCAGCTTGGAGCAGGCAGTTAGTCAGCCCCAGCATTTT.

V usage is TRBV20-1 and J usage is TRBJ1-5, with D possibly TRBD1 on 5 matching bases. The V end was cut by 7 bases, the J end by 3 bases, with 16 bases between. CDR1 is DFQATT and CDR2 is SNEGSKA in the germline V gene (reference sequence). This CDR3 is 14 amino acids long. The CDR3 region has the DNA TGCAGTGGGTCGGCGGGGACTGACAATCAGCCCCAGCATTTT. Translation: CSGSAGTDNQPQHF.

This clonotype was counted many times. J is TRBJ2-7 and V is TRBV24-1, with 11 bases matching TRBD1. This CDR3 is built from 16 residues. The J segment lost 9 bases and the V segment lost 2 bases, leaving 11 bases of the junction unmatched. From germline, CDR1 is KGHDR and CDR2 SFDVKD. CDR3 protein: CATSDWTRTGGGGQYF. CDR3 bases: TGTGCCACCAGTGATTGGACCAGGACAGGGGGCGGCGGGCAGTACTTC.

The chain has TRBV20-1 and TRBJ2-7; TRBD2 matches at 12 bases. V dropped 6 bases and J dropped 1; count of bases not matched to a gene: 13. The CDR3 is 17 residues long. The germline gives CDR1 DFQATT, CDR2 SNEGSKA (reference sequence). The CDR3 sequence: CSAIPASGRAPSYEQYF. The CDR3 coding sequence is TGCAGTGCGATTCCCGCTAGCGGGAGGGCCCCATCCTACGAGCAGTACTTC.

The CDR3 region has the DNA TGTGCCAGCAGTTTAGTGTTAGGGGAGCAGTTCTTC. Protein: CASSLVLGEQFF. V and J are TRBV6-5 and TRBJ2-5; D remains unclear. The end of the DNA aligns better with TRBJ2-1, so the J call may be wrong. This CDR3 region has 12 residues. CDR1 MNHEY and CDR2 SVGAGI come from the germline V gene.

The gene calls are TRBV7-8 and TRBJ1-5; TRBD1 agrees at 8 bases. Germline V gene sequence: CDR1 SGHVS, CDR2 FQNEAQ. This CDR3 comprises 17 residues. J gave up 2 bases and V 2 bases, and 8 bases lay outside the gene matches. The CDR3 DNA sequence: TGTGCCAGCAGCTTATGGGCAGGGGGCTTTCGCAATCAGCCCCAGCATTTT. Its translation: CASSLWAGGFRNQPQHF.